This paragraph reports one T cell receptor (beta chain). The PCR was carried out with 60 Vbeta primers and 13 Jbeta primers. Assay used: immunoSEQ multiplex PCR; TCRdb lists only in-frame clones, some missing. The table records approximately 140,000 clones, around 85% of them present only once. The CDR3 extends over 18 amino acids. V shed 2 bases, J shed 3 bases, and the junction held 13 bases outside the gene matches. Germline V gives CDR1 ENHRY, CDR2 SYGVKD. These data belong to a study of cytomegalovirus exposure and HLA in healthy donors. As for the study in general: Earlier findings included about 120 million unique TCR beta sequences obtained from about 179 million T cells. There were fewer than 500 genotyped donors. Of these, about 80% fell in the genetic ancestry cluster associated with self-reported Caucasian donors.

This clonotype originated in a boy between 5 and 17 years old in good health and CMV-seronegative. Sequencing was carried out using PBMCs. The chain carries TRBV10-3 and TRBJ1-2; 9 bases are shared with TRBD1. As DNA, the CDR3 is TGTGCCATCAGTGAGCCGGGACAGGGCCTCCCTCAGGACTATGGCTACACCTTC. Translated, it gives CAISEPGQGLPQDYGYTF.